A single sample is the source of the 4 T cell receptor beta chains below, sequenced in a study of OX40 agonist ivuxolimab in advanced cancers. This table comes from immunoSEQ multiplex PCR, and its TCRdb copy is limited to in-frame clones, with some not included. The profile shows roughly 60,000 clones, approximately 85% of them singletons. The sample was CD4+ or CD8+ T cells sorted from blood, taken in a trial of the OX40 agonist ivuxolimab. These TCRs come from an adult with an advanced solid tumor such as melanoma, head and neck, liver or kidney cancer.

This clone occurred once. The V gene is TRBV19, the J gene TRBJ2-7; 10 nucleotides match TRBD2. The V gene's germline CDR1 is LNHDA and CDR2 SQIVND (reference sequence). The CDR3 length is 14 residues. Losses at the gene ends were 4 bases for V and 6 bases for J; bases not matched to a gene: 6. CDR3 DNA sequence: TGTGCCAGTAGTACTCTAGCGGGAGAGCTCGAGCAGTACTTC. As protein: CASSTLAGELEQYF.

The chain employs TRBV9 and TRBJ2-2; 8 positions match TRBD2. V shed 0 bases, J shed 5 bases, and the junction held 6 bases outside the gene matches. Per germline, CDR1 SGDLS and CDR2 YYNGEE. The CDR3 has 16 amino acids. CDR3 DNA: TGTGCCAGCAGCGTAGAAGGGGGACTAGGAACCGGGGAGCTGTTTTTT. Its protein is CASSVEGGLGTGELFF.

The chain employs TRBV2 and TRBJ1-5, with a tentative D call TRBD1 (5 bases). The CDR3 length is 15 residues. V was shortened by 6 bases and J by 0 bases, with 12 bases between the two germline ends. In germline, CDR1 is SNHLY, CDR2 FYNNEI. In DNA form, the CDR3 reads TGTGCCAGCAGCTTCAGGGAGAGTAGCAATCAGCCCCAGCATTTT. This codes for CASSFRESSNQPQHF.

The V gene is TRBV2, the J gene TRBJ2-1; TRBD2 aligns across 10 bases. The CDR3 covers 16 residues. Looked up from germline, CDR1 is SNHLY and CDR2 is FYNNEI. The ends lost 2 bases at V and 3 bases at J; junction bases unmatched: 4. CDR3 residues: CASSELAGDDYNEQFF. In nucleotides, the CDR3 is TGTGCCAGCAGTGAACTAGCGGGAGACGACTACAATGAGCAGTTCTTC.